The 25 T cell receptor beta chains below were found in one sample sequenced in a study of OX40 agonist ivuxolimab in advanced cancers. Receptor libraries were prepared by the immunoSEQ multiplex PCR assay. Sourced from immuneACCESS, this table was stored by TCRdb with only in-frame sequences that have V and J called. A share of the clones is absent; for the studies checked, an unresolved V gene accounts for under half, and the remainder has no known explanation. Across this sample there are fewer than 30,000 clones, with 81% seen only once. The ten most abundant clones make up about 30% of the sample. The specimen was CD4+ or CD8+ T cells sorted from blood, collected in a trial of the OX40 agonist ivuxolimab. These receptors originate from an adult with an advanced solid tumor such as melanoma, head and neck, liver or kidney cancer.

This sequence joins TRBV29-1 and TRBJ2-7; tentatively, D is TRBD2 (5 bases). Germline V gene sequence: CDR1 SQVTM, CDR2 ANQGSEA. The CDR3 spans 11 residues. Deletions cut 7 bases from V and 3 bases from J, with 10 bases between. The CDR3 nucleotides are TGCAGCGGTGGGAGTAGCTACGAGCAGTACTTC. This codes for CSGGSSYEQYF.

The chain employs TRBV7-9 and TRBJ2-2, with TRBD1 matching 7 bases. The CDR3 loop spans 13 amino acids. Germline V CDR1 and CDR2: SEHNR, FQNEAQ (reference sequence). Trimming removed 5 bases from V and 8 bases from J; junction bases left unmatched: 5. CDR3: CASSGEGQGELFF. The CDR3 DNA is TGTGCCAGCAGCGGAGAGGGACAGGGGGAGCTGTTTTTT.

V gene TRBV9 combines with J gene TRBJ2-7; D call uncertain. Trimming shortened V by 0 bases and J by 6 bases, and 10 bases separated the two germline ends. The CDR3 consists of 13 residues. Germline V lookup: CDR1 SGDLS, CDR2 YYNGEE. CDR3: CASSVGDGSEQYF. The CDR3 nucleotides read TGTGCCAGCAGCGTAGGCGACGGCTCCGAGCAGTACTTC.

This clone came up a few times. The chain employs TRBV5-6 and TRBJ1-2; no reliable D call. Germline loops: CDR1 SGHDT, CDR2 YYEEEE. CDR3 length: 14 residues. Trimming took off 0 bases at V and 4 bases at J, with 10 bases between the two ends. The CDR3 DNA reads TGTGCCAGCAGCTTGGGGACCGCGTTCTATGGCTACACCTTC. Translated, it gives CASSLGTAFYGYTF.

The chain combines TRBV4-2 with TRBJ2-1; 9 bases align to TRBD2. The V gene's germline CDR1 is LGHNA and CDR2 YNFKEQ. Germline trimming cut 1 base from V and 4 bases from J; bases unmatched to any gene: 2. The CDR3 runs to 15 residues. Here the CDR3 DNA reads TGTGCCAGCAGCCAAGTCCTAGCGGGGTACAATGAGCAGTTCTTC. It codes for CASSQVLAGYNEQFF.

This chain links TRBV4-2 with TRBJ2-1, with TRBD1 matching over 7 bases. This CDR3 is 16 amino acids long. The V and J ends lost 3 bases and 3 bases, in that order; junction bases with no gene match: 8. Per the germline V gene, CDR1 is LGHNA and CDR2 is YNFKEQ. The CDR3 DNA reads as TGTGCCAGCAGCCACGTAGGGACAGAAAACTACAATGAGCAGTTCTTC. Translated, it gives CASSHVGTENYNEQFF.

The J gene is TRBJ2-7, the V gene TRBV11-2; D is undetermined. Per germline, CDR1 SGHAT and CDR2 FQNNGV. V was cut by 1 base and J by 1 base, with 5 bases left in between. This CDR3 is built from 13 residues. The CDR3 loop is CASSLVVSYEQYF. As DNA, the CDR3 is TGTGCCAGCAGCTTAGTAGTTTCCTACGAGCAGTACTTC.

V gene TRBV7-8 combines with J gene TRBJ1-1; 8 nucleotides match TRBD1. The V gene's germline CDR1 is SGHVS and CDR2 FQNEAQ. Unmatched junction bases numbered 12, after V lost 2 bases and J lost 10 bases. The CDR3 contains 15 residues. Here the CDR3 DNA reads TGTGCCAGCAGCTTAAGGGACAGGCCACTTTCTGGAGCTTTCTTT. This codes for CASSLRDRPLSGAFF.

CDR3 in amino acids: CAWSHVAGELFF. CDR3 DNA: TGTGCCTGGAGTCATGTGGCCGGGGAGCTGTTTTTT. The chain has TRBV30 and TRBJ2-2; the D is unclear. Trimming pared 2 bases from V and 6 bases from J, leaving 7 bases between. Germline CDR1 and CDR2: GTSNPN and SVGIG (reference sequence). The CDR3 covers 12 residues.

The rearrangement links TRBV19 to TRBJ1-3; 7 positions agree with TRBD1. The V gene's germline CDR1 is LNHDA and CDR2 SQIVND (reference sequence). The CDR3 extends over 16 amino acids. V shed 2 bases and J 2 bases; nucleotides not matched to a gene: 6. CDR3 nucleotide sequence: TGTGCCAGTAGTATATTCAGCCAGGGGGCTGGAAACACCATATATTTT. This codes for CASSIFSQGAGNTIYF.

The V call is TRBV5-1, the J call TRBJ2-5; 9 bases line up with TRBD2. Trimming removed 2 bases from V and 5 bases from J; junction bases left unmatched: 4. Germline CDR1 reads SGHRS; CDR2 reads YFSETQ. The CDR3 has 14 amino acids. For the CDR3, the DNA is TGCGCCAGCAGCTTAGCGGGAGGACGGGAGACCCAGTACTTC. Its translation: CASSLAGGRETQYF.

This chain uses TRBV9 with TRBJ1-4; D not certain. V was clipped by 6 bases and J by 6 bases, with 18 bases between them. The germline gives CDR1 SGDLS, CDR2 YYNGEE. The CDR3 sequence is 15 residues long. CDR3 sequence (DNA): TGTGCCAGCAACCCCCGGCCGTGGGCCTATGAAAAACTGTTTTTT. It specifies CASNPRPWAYEKLFF.

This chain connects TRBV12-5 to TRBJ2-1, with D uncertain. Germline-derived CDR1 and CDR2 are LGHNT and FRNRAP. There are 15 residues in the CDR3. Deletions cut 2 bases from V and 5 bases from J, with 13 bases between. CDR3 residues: CASGLWGQIHNEQFF. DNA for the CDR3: TGTGCTAGTGGTTTGTGGGGTCAGATACACAATGAGCAGTTCTTC.

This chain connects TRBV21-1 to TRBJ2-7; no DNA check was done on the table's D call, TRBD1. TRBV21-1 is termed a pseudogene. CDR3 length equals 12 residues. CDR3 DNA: TGTGCCTCGGGACAGGACATCTACGAGCAGTACTTC. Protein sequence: CASGQDIYEQYF.

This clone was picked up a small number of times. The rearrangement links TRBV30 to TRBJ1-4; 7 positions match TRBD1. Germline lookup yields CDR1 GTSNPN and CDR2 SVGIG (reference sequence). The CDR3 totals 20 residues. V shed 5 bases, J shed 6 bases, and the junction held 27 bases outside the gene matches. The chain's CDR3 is CAWGAFLTGTVFPEDEKLFF. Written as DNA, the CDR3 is TGTGCCTGGGGAGCCTTTTTGACCGGGACAGTCTTTCCAGAAGATGAAAAACTGTTTTTT.

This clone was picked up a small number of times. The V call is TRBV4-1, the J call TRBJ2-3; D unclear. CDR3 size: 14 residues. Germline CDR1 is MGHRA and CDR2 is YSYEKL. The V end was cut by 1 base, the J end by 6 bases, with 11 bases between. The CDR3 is CASSQGRFSDTQYF. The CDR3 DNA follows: TGCGCCAGCAGCCAAGGACGGTTTTCTGATACGCAGTATTTT.

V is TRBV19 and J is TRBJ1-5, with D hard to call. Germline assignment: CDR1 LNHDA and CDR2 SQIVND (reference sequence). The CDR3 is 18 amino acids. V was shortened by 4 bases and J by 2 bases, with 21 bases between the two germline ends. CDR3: CASSSGAGTDDGNQPQHF. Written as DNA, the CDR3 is TGTGCCAGTAGTAGCGGCGCGGGAACAGACGATGGCAATCAGCCCCAGCATTTT.

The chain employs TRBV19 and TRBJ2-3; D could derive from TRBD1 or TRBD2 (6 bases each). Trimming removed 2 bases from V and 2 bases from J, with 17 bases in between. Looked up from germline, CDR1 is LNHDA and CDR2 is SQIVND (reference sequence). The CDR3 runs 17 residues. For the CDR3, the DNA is TGTGCCAGTAGTATAAGGGGAAGGGGGGCTAACACAGATACGCAGTATTTT. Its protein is CASSIRGRGANTDTQYF.

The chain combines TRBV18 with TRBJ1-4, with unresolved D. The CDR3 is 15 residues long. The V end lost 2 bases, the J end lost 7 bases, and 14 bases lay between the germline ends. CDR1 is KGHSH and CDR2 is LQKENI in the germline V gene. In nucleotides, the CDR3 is TGTGCCAGCTCACCAGGACTTCTGGTCGGTGAAAAACTGTTTTTT. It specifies CASSPGLLVGEKLFF. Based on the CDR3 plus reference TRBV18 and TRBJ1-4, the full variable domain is NAGVMQNPRHLVRRRGQEARLRCSPMKGHSHVYWYRQLPEEGLKFMVYLQKENIIDESGMPKERFSAEFPKEGPSILRIQQVVRGDSAAYFCASSPGLLVGEKLFFGSGTQLSVL.

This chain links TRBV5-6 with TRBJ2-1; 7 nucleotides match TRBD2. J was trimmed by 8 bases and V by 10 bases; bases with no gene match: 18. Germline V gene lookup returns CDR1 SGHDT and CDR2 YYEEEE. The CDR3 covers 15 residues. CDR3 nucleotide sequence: TGTGCCTCGACGAGTCCATGGGCGGGAGTCGATGAGCAGTTCTTC. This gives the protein CASTSPWAGVDEQFF.

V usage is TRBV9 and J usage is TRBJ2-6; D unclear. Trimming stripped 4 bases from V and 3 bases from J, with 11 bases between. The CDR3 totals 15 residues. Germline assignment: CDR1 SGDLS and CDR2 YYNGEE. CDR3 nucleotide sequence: TGTGCCAGCAGCTCCCCTTACGGTGGGGCCAACGTCCTGACTTTC. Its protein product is CASSSPYGGANVLTF.

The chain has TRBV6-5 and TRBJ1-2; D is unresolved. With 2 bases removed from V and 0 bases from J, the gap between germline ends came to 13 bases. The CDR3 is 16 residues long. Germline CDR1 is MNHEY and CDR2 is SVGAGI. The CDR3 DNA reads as TGTGCCAGCAGTTACAAACCGGCCTCTGCTAACTATGGCTACACCTTC. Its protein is CASSYKPASANYGYTF.

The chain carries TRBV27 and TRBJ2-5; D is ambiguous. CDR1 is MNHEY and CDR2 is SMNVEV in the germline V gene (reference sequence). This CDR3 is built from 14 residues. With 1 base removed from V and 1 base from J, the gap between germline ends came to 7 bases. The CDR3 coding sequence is TGTGCCAGCAGTTTATATCAGTCCCAAGAGACCCAGTACTTC. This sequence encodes CASSLYQSQETQYF.

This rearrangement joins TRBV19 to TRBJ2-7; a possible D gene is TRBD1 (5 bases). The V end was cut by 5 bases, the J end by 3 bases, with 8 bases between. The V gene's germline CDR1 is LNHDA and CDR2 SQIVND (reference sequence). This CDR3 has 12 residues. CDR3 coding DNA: TGTGCCAGTAGTGCCCAGGGCTACGAGCAGTACTTC. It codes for CASSAQGYEQYF.

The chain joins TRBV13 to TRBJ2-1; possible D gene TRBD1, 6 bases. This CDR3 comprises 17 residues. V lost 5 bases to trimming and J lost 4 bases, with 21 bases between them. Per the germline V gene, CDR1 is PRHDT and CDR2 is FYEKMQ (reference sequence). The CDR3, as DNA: TGTGCCAGCAGCGACACCATGGGCAGGGACACATACAATGAGCAGTTCTTC. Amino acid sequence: CASSDTMGRDTYNEQFF.